The 23 T cell receptor beta chains given below trace back to one sample, sequenced in a study of vaccination effects on CD4 cells after COVID-19. These receptors have no known antigen. Using viral peptide pools, the ViraFEST assay grew out antigen-specific CD4+ T cells prior to sequencing. The authors isolated CD4+ T cells after 9 to 10 days of culture. The vaccine recipients had no prior SARS-CoV-2 infection, with negative nucleocapsid antibodies. Profiled with immunoSEQ multiplex PCR; TCRdb holds only in-frame clones, not every one. The repertoire holds tens of thousands of clones, roughly three quarters seen once, with around 3% in the top ten. Sequenced here: CD4+ T cells from PBMCs cultured with HCoV-NL63 spike peptides, sampled before COVID-19 vaccination. The receptor set was obtained from a human donor who received a COVID-19 vaccine.

The V and J genes are TRBV5-6 and TRBJ1-2; tentatively, D is TRBD1 (5 bases). The V gene lost 2 bases and the J gene lost 4 bases, with 9 bases spanning the gap. This CDR3 has 13 amino acids. CDR1 and CDR2 from the germline V gene are SGHDT and YYEEEE. The CDR3 coding sequence is TGTGCCAGCAGCTTTCAGGGAACCTATGGCTACACCTTC. Residues: CASSFQGTYGYTF.

A few counts support this clone. The chain carries TRBV5-3 and TRBJ2-7; tentatively, D is TRBD2 (6 bases). TRBV5-3 is an ORF, and what it does is uncertain. V was cut by 6 bases and J by 13 bases, with 17 bases left in between. This CDR3 is 11 amino acids long. The CDR3 DNA reads as TGTGCCAGAATGGGGGGAGCAGGGTATTACGTC. Encoded protein: CARMGGAGYYV.

Details on this clone: The same CDR3 is also encoded by other DNA sequences in this sample. The chain recombines TRBV5-1 with TRBJ1-3, with D possibly TRBD1 on 5 matching bases. There are 15 residues in the CDR3. The germline V and J ends were trimmed by 0 bases and 1 base, with 8 bases remaining between them. CDR1 and CDR2 from the germline V gene are SGHRS and YFSETQ. CDR3 in DNA: TGCGCCAGCAGCTTGGATGGGGGGTCTGGAAACACCATATATTTT. This encodes CASSLDGGSGNTIYF.

The rearrangement uses TRBV28 and TRBJ2-2, with 7 positions matching TRBD1. The CDR3 has 13 residues. Germline lookup yields CDR1 MDHEN and CDR2 SYDVKM. The V gene end was trimmed by 6 bases and the J gene end by 7 bases; junction bases not matched to a gene: 5. DNA for the CDR3: TGTGCCAGCAGCCTGACAGGGAACGGGGAGCTGTTTTTT. It yields the protein CASSLTGNGELFF. Filled out from reference TRBV28 and TRBJ2-2, the complete variable domain reads DVKVTQSSRYLVKRTGEKVFLECVQDMDHENMFWYRQDPGLGLRLIYFSYDVKMKEKGDIPEGYSVSREKKERFSLILESASTNQTSMYLCASSLTGNGELFFGEGSRLTVL.

The CDR3 DNA reads as TGTGCCAGCAGCCAGACTAGCGGGGCTTCCTACGAGCAGTACGTC. Its translation is CASSQTSGASYEQYV. This rearrangement joins TRBV7-3 to TRBJ2-7; 11 bases are a match to TRBD2. This CDR3 is built from 15 residues. J lost 1 base, V lost 5 bases, and 4 bases had no gene match. Germline CDR1 reads SGHTA; CDR2 reads FQGTGA.

The J gene is TRBJ2-5, the V gene TRBV18; D uncertain. Germline assignment: CDR1 KGHSH and CDR2 LQKENI. The CDR3 has 13 amino acids. V dropped 3 bases and J dropped 5 bases, with 10 bases sitting between them. In DNA, the CDR3 is TGTGCCAGCTCACCCGGACCTGGGGAGACCCAGTACTTC. It is translated as CASSPGPGETQYF.

In DNA form, the CDR3 reads TGTGCCTGGAGTGGACACCAGTTCGGGCCCCAGCATTTT. Encoded protein: CAWSGHQFGPQHF. The chain has TRBV30 and TRBJ1-5; no firm D call. Trimming cost V 1 base and J 9 bases, with 13 bases left between them. Per the germline V gene, CDR1 is GTSNPN and CDR2 is SVGIG (reference sequence). The CDR3 length is 13 residues.

The chain employs TRBV7-3 and TRBJ2-6; 8 bases are shared with TRBD1. The germline V gene encodes CDR1 SGHTA and CDR2 FQGTGA. The CDR3 is 20 amino acids. J lost 0 bases, V lost 1 base, and 11 bases had no gene match. This chain's CDR3 is CASSLRFDRGDDSGANVLTF. The CDR3 region has the DNA TGTGCCAGCAGCTTAAGGTTCGACAGGGGCGACGACTCTGGGGCCAACGTCCTGACTTTC.

The chain recombines TRBV27 with TRBJ1-2, with 8 positions matching TRBD1. This CDR3 contains 18 residues. The J segment lost 3 bases and the V segment lost 5 bases, leaving 17 bases of the junction unmatched. Germline CDR1 MNHEY, CDR2 SMNVEV (reference sequence). CDR3 nucleotides: TGTGCCAGCAGTCCCCTGGACAGGGAGTACCATGACCACTATGGCTACACCTTC. Amino acid sequence: CASSPLDREYHDHYGYTF.

The J gene is TRBJ2-5, the V gene TRBV18; 10 nucleotides agree with TRBD1. Germline assignment: CDR1 KGHSH and CDR2 LQKENI. The CDR3 covers 14 residues. Germline trimming cut 4 bases from V and 2 bases from J; bases unmatched to any gene: 1. The CDR3 here is CASSRTGGQETQYF. DNA of the CDR3: TGTGCCAGCTCACGGACAGGGGGGCAAGAGACCCAGTACTTC.

The genes are TRBV3-1 (or the pseudogene TRBV3-2) and TRBJ1-1; D not certain. The CDR3 loop spans 15 amino acids. CDR1 is LGHDT, CDR2 YNNKEL, per germline (reference sequence). Trimming took off 1 base at V and 10 bases at J, with 19 bases between the two ends. This chain's CDR3 is CASSQVPSPENGAFF. The CDR3 coding sequence is TGTGCCAGCAGCCAAGTGCCCAGTCCCGAAAACGGAGCTTTCTTT.

The chain uses TRBV3-1 (or the pseudogene TRBV3-2) and TRBJ2-2, with 7 bases lining up with TRBD1. Germline V gene data show CDR1 as LGHDT and CDR2 as YNNKEL (reference sequence). The CDR3 spans 15 residues. V lost 4 bases and J lost 1; bases outside the gene matches: 3. As DNA, the CDR3 is TGTGCCAGCAGCCTTCGGGACAGGAACACCGGGGAGCTGTTTTTT. This gives the protein CASSLRDRNTGELFF.

V gene TRBV29-1 combines with J gene TRBJ1-4, with a tentative D call TRBD1 (5 bases). The germline CDR1 and CDR2 sequences are SQVTM and ANQGSEA. The CDR3 covers 15 residues. Trimming took off 4 bases at V and 4 bases at J, with 16 bases between the two ends. This CDR3 reads CSVGGGAGDNEKLFF. In DNA form, the CDR3 reads TGCAGCGTTGGGGGTGGGGCAGGAGATAATGAAAAACTGTTTTTT.

In this sample, this clone turned up a few times. This chain links TRBV7-2 with TRBJ2-1; 9 bases align to TRBD1. From germline, CDR1 is SGHTA and CDR2 FQGNSA. After removal of 6 bases from V and 5 bases from J, the junction contained 11 bases not matched to a gene. CDR3 length: 16 residues. CDR3 DNA sequence: TGTGCCAGCAGTCGTGAGGGGACAGGGAGCAACAATGAGCAGTTCTTC. It is translated as CASSREGTGSNNEQFF.

The rearrangement uses TRBV2 and TRBJ2-3; 12 bases line up with TRBD1. J was trimmed by 4 bases and V by 5 bases; bases with no gene match: 7. The CDR3 contains 16 residues. CDR1 SNHLY and CDR2 FYNNEI come from the germline V gene. As DNA, the CDR3 is TGTGCCAGCAGTCAAACTGGGACAGGGGGCCCAGATACGCAGTATTTT. Translating gives CASSQTGTGGPDTQYF.

This clone was observed a handful of times. The CDR3 coding sequence is TGTGCCAGTAGACCCCGGGAGCCGAACACCGGGGAGCTGTTTTTT. Protein product: CASRPREPNTGELFF. The chain employs TRBV19 and TRBJ2-2, with D perhaps matching TRBD2 (6 bases). Germline V gives CDR1 LNHDA, CDR2 SQIVND (reference sequence). The CDR3 length is 15 residues. V gave up 6 bases and J gave up 0 bases, with 11 bases separating them.

The chain uses TRBV9 and TRBJ2-7; 7 bases align to TRBD1. Germline assignment: CDR1 SGDLS and CDR2 YYNGEE. V was pared by 3 bases and J by 0 bases, with 27 bases of the junction left unmatched. The CDR3 runs to 22 residues. CDR3: CASSAGQRTDPTLNDSSYEQYV. The CDR3 DNA reads as TGTGCCAGCAGCGCGGGACAGCGGACTGATCCTACCCTTAACGATAGCTCCTACGAGCAGTACGTC.

In this sample, this clone turned up once. This chain links TRBV24-1 with TRBJ2-3; tentative D call: TRBD1 (5 bases). Deletions cut 9 bases from V and 0 bases from J, with 24 bases between. Looked up from germline, CDR1 is KGHDR and CDR2 is SFDVKD. This CDR3 comprises 18 residues. The CDR3 bases are TGTGCCACCGGAAGGGGTGGTCCGGTACTCAGAAGCACAGATACGCAGTATTTT. Residues: CATGRGGPVLRSTDTQYF.

This sequence joins TRBV7-2 and TRBJ2-5; D remains unclear. Trimming left V 0 bases short and J 4 bases short, with 6 bases between. Germline CDR1 reads SGHTA; CDR2 reads FQGNSA. The CDR3 is made up of 13 amino acids. CDR3 region: CASSLALRETQYF. The CDR3 region has the DNA TGTGCCAGCAGCTTAGCGCTAAGAGAGACCCAGTACTTC.

V and J are TRBV5-1 and TRBJ2-7; maybe TRBD2 (5 bases). The V gene's germline CDR1 is SGHRS and CDR2 YFSETQ. The CDR3 has 14 residues. V dropped 4 bases and J dropped 5 bases, with 16 bases sitting between them. CDR3 nucleotides: TGCGCCAGCAGCGCGGGCCCCGAGGCGGACGAGCAGTACGTC. This sequence encodes CASSAGPEADEQYV.

This chain joins TRBV7-2 and TRBJ2-3; D possibly matches TRBD1 or TRBD2 (6 bases each). The germline V and J ends were trimmed by 4 bases and 3 bases, with 17 bases remaining between them. The CDR3 is 16 amino acids. The germline V gene encodes CDR1 SGHTA and CDR2 FQGNSA. The CDR3 DNA sequence: TGTGCCAGCAGCTCACGCGGGACAAGTATGACAGATACGCAGTATTTT. It specifies CASSSRGTSMTDTQYF. Full variable domain (rest looked up from reference TRBV7-2 and TRBJ2-3): GAGVSQSPSNKVTEKGKDVELRCDPISGHTALYWYRQSLGQGLEFLIYFQGNSAPDKSGLPSDRFSAERTGGSVSTLTIQRTQQEDSAVYLCASSSRGTSMTDTQYFGPGTRLTVL.

This clone appeared a few times. The V gene is TRBV2, the J gene TRBJ2-2; 10 bases match TRBD1. The length of the CDR3 is 13 residues. The J segment lost 6 bases and the V segment lost 7 bases, leaving 2 bases of the junction unmatched. Per the germline V gene, CDR1 is SNHLY and CDR2 is FYNNEI. CDR3 sequence reads: CASNGQGAGELFF. The CDR3 DNA reads TGTGCCAGCAATGGACAGGGGGCCGGGGAGCTGTTTTTT.

This rearrangement joins TRBV5-1 to TRBJ2-1; D call uncertain. V lost 0 bases, J lost 5 bases, and 9 bases lay in between. CDR1 SGHRS and CDR2 YFSETQ come from the germline V gene. This CDR3 comprises 14 residues. The CDR3 DNA follows: TGCGCCAGCAGCTTGGGCCTTGGCCACAATGAGCAGTTCTTC. As protein: CASSLGLGHNEQFF.